This T cell receptor (beta chain) was documented in a study of PD-1 blockade in classical Hodgkin lymphoma. The assay was immunoSEQ multiplex PCR, and TCRdb's table has in-frame clones only and misses some. The profile shows approximately 12,000 clones, roughly 84% of them singletons. Autologous stem cell transplantation was followed by relapse in every patient, and brentuximab vedotin exposure varied. Germline loops: CDR1 LGHNA, CDR2 YSLEER. Trimming removed 0 bases at V and 1 base at J, with 9 bases between. The CDR3 has 15 amino acids. This sequence originates from a human donor with classical Hodgkin lymphoma. The gene calls are TRBV4-3 and TRBJ1-1; unclear D gene. The sequencing used peripheral blood mononuclear cells (PBMCs), collected at baseline. The DNA of the CDR3 is TGCGCCAGCAGCCAAGAATGGCGGACGAACACTGAAGCTTTCTTT. The encoded protein is CASSQEWRTNTEAFF.